One sample yielded the 6 T cell receptor beta chains listed below, sequenced in a study of blood T cell repertoires in COVID-19. Repertoires were generated with immunoSEQ multiplex PCR, while TCRdb's copy carries only in-frame clones and drops some. The table lists 240,000 or so clones, about four fifths of them singletons. The sequenced material came from peripheral blood. The source of these receptors is a woman at least 80 years old with acute or convalescent COVID-19.

CDR3 nucleotides: TGCGCCAGCAGCCGACAGGGAACTAATGAAAAACTGTTTTTT. As protein: CASSRQGTNEKLFF. The rearrangement joins TRBV5-1 to TRBJ1-4, with TRBD1 matching over 7 bases. CDR1 is SGHRS, CDR2 YFSETQ, per germline. This CDR3 region has 14 residues. V shed 4 bases, J shed 1 base, and the junction held 1 base outside the gene matches.

This clone has more than one count but fewer than ten. The rearrangement links TRBV7-2 to TRBJ1-5; 7 positions match TRBD1. Germline CDR1 is SGHTA and CDR2 is FQGNSA. The CDR3 totals 16 residues. With 4 bases clipped from V and 6 bases from J, the junction kept 12 bases outside the gene matches. The CDR3 region has the DNA TGTGCCAGCAGCTCTGGCCCACAGGGGATCGGTCAGCCCCAGCATTTT. Encoded protein: CASSSGPQGIGQPQHF.

This clone appeared a single time. This chain connects TRBV10-3 to TRBJ1-1; possibly TRBD1 for D (6 bases). Per germline, CDR1 ENHRY and CDR2 SYGVKD. With 1 base removed from V and 3 bases from J, the gap between germline ends came to 12 bases. The CDR3 runs to 15 residues. DNA for the CDR3: TGTGCCATCAGTGAGTATGGGGGGGCAGACACTGAAGCTTTCTTT. Protein product: CAISEYGGADTEAFF.

This clone turned up a few times. The chain recombines TRBV3-1 (or the pseudogene TRBV3-2) with TRBJ2-7, with 8 bases fitting TRBD2. The V and J ends lost 6 bases and 2 bases, in that order; junction bases with no gene match: 3. CDR1 LGHDT and CDR2 YNNKEL come from the germline V gene (reference sequence). The CDR3 covers 13 residues. The CDR3 DNA reads as TGTGCCAGCAGTCGCGGGGGGACCTACGAGCAGTACTTC. Residues: CASSRGGTYEQYF.

The rearrangement joins TRBV6-5 to TRBJ2-7, with 12 nucleotides matching TRBD2. Trimming at V came to 6 bases and at J to 7 bases, leaving 4 bases not matched to a gene. CDR1 is MNHEY and CDR2 is SVGAGI in the germline V gene. The CDR3 sequence is 13 residues long. CDR3 DNA: TGTGCCAGCAGGACTAGCGGGGGCAGGGAGCAGTACTTC. Translated: CASRTSGGREQYF.

This clone was recorded only once. This rearrangement joins TRBV28 to TRBJ2-2; TRBD1 might be the D (6 bases). Between the trimmed V and J ends, which lost 10 bases and 6 bases, there was a span of 12 bases. The CDR3 has 12 amino acids. Germline CDR1 MDHEN, CDR2 SYDVKM. Here the CDR3 reads CATYPGAGELFF. CDR3 bases: TGTGCCACCTACCCAGGGGCCGGGGAGCTGTTTTTT. The full variable domain, completed using reference TRBV28 and TRBJ2-2, is DVKVTQSSRYLVKRTGEKVFLECVQDMDHENMFWYRQDPGLGLRLIYFSYDVKMKEKGDIPEGYSVSREKKERFSLILESASTNQTSMYLCATYPGAGELFFGEGSRLTVL.